This TCR beta chain was sequenced during a study of T cell responses to AZD1222 COVID-19 vaccine. On this clone: Its cognate antigen is unknown.

The table came from immunoSEQ multiplex PCR; TCRdb's copy has only in-frame clones and leaves some out. The sample includes approximately 100,000 clones, approximately 90% of them seen just once. The trim removed 5 bases at V and 6 bases at J, leaving 9 bases unmatched. Germline lookup yields CDR1 SGHTA and CDR2 FQGTGA. This CDR3 is built from 16 residues. General observations from the study: Spike-wide coverage was observed for vaccine-associated CD4 TCRs, with dominant responses at 160-218 and 743-854. Without day 14 samples, only post-peak T cell repertoires were studied.

The receptor's source is an adult in good health. Sequencing was performed on peripheral blood, taken on day 0 of AZD1222 vaccination. The genes are TRBV7-3 and TRBJ2-3; 12 nucleotides match TRBD2. CDR3 coding DNA: TGTGCCAGCAGCCGGGCTAGCGGGGGGGCCTTGGATACGCAGTATTTT. The encoded protein is CASSRASGGALDTQYF.